The 24 T cell receptor beta chains given below trace back to one sample, sequenced in a study of siplizumab effects on memory and regulatory T cells. Libraries were prepared by immunoSEQ multiplex PCR; TCRdb keeps only in-frame clonotypes and omits some of them. Among about 87,000 clones, roughly 94% were seen once, and the ten largest hold over 0.25%. Sequencing was performed on non-Treg CD4+ T cells sorted from blood. These receptors came from a human donor in good health.

The rearrangement links TRBV19 to TRBJ1-6, with D maybe TRBD1 (5 bases). From germline, CDR1 is LNHDA and CDR2 SQIVND (reference sequence). The CDR3 length is 15 residues. V was clipped by 0 bases and J by 6 bases, with 9 bases between them. CDR3 loop: CASSIDGAANSPLHF. Here the CDR3 DNA reads TGTGCCAGTAGTATAGATGGGGCGGCTAATTCACCCCTCCACTTT.

The genes are TRBV19 and TRBJ2-7; D remains unclear. Trimming left V 9 bases short and J 6 bases short, with 12 bases between. The CDR3 loop spans 11 amino acids. Germline values: CDR1 LNHDA, CDR2 SQIVND (reference sequence). Here the CDR3 DNA reads TGTGCCAGCACCTCAGGTGGCGAGCAGTACTTC. As protein: CASTSGGEQYF.

Regarding this clone: At one boundary the junction diverges from the germline segment, which might be a read error. The rearrangement joins TRBV29-1 to TRBJ2-3; 7 positions match TRBD2. This CDR3 is built from 13 residues. The germline V gene has CDR1 SQVTM and CDR2 ANQGSEA. The CDR3 reads CSVSASGGDAQYF. The CDR3 DNA reads TGCAGCGTTTCGGCTAGCGGTGGAGATGCGCAGTATTTT.

The V call is TRBV4-1, the J call TRBJ1-2, with D unclear. Trimming took 4 bases from V and 5 from J, leaving 11 bases between them. Germline V gene data show CDR1 as MGHRA and CDR2 as YSYEKL. The CDR3 is 13 residues long. The CDR3 nucleotides read TGCGCCAGCAGCCCTCCGGGCCAGTATGGCTACACCTTC. Its translation: CASSPPGQYGYTF.

This clone came up once. The chain joins TRBV29-1 to TRBJ1-5; possible D gene TRBD1, 5 bases. Trimming removed 2 bases at V and 2 bases at J, with 7 bases between. The germline V gene has CDR1 SQVTM and CDR2 ANQGSEA. There are 13 residues in the CDR3. For the CDR3, the DNA is TGCAGCGTTGAACAAGGGGGCAATCAGCCCCAGCATTTT. This translates into CSVEQGGNQPQHF.

V and J are TRBV18 and TRBJ2-5; TRBD2 matches at 10 bases. CDR1 and CDR2 (germline): KGHSH, LQKENI. The CDR3 totals 15 residues. Unmatched junction bases numbered 0, after V lost 1 base and J lost 1 base. The CDR3 reads CASSPQRGGQETQYF. The CDR3, as DNA: TGTGCCAGCTCACCACAGCGGGGGGGCCAAGAGACCCAGTACTTC.

The rearrangement uses TRBV18 and TRBJ1-1; D is ambiguous. Germline CDR1 and CDR2: KGHSH and LQKENI. CDR3 size: 13 residues. Trimming cost V 8 bases and J 1 base, with 11 bases left between them. CDR3 DNA: TGTGCCAGCAGCCGTACAGCGAACACTGAAGCTTTCTTT. Protein: CASSRTANTEAFF.

V is TRBV27 and J is TRBJ1-2; D ambiguous. The CDR3 sequence is 14 residues long. Deletions cut 8 bases from V and 6 bases from J, with 19 bases between. CDR1 and CDR2 (germline): MNHEY, SMNVEV (reference sequence). This chain's CDR3 is CASSPRDFRNGYTF. The DNA of the CDR3 is TGTGCCAGCTCCCCGCGAGATTTCAGGAATGGCTACACCTTC.

The V call is TRBV9, the J call TRBJ1-2, with 8 bases identical to TRBD1. CDR3 length: 15 residues. V trimming: 2 bases; J trimming: 6 bases; junction bases outside the gene matches: 9. Germline CDR1 and CDR2: SGDLS and YYNGEE. The CDR3: CASSVQGTGLDGYTF. In nucleotides, the CDR3 is TGTGCCAGCAGCGTCCAGGGGACAGGCCTGGATGGCTACACCTTC.

CDR3 sequence (DNA): TGTGCCAGCTCACCTGCGGGGGGCACTGAAGCTTTCTTT. This sequence encodes CASSPAGGTEAFF. The gene calls are TRBV18 and TRBJ1-1, with D possibly TRBD1 on 5 matching bases. This CDR3 comprises 13 residues. In germline, CDR1 is KGHSH, CDR2 LQKENI. V was trimmed by 3 bases and J by 4 bases, leaving 9 bases between them.

The chain employs TRBV6-6 and TRBJ2-7; maybe TRBD1 (7 bases). CDR3 length: 13 residues. From germline, CDR1 is MNHNY and CDR2 SVGAGI (reference sequence). Trimming removed 7 bases at V and 6 bases at J, with 16 bases between. DNA of the CDR3: TGTGCCAGCACCACCCCAGGGGGGCTCGAGCAGTACTTC. Residues: CASTTPGGLEQYF.

CDR3 nucleotide sequence: TGTGCCAGCAGCCGACCGGGACGGAAAAACATTCAGTACTTC. Its protein is CASSRPGRKNIQYF. The rearrangement joins TRBV2 to TRBJ2-4; either TRBD1 or TRBD2 may supply D (5 bases each). CDR1 and CDR2 (germline): SNHLY, FYNNEI. The CDR3 has 14 residues. Trimming left V 6 bases short and J 4 bases short, with 13 bases between. Together with reference TRBV2 and TRBJ2-4, the CDR3 gives the full variable domain: EPEVTQTPSHQVTQMGQEVILRCVPISNHLYFYWYRQILGQKVEFLVSFYNNEISEKSEIFDDQFSVERPDGSNFTLKIRSTKLEDSAMYFCASSRPGRKNIQYFGAGTRLSVL.

V is TRBV6-1 and J is TRBJ2-2, with D possibly being TRBD2 (5 bases). The CDR3 has 12 residues. V lost 7 bases and J lost 6, with 9 bases in between. Germline V gene data show CDR1 as MNHNS and CDR2 as SASEGT. The CDR3 bases are TGTGCCAGCAAACTAGGGTCCGGGGAGCTGTTTTTT. Encoded protein: CASKLGSGELFF.

This chain connects TRBV11-1 to TRBJ2-1, with D tentatively TRBD1 or TRBD2 (6 bases each). Deletions cut 4 bases from V and 6 bases from J, with 13 bases between. This CDR3 comprises 14 residues. Germline V lookup: CDR1 SGHAT, CDR2 FQDESV (reference sequence). The CDR3 DNA follows: TGTGCCAGCAGCTCAAGGGGGGTGGTCAATGAGCAGTTCTTC. It yields the protein CASSSRGVVNEQFF.

The chain is built from TRBV7-9 and TRBJ1-4, with D possibly matching TRBD1 (6 bases). Germline V gene lookup returns CDR1 SEHNR and CDR2 FQNEAQ (reference sequence). The V end lost 5 bases, the J end lost 10 bases, and 23 bases lay between the germline ends. This CDR3 is 16 amino acids long. Here the CDR3 DNA reads TGTGCCAGCAGCCCCCCGGTCGGGGACATCTCGGGAAAACTGTTTTTT. Encoded protein: CASSPPVGDISGKLFF.

V gene TRBV11-3 combines with J gene TRBJ2-7; the D gene is possibly TRBD1 (6 bases). The CDR3 sequence is 15 residues long. With 1 base removed from V and 0 bases from J, the gap between germline ends came to 10 bases. Germline CDR1 reads SGHNT; CDR2 reads YENEEA. CDR3 region: CASSLAGTPSYEQYF. The CDR3 DNA reads as TGTGCCAGCAGCTTAGCCGGGACACCCTCCTACGAGCAGTACTTC. The full variable domain, with the rest looked up from reference TRBV11-3 and TRBJ2-7, is EAGVVQSPRYKIIEKKQPVAFWCNPISGHNTLYWYLQNLGQGPELLIRYENEEAVDDSQLPKDRFSAERLKGVDSTLKIQPAELGDSAVYLCASSLAGTPSYEQYFGPGTRLTVT.

The rearrangement links TRBV30 to TRBJ1-6; D unclear. V gave up 2 bases and J gave up 7 bases, with 9 bases separating them. The CDR3 consists of 13 residues. Germline V gene sequence: CDR1 GTSNPN, CDR2 SVGIG (reference sequence). As DNA, the CDR3 is TGTGCCTGGAGTCGGGGTTACAATTCACCCCTCCACTTT. It is translated as CAWSRGYNSPLHF.

This clone was seen more than once but under ten times. This chain joins TRBV5-1 and TRBJ2-7; a weak D match, TRBD2 (7 bases). V was clipped by 0 bases and J by 2 bases, with 15 bases between them. The CDR3 has 16 amino acids. Germline V gene lookup returns CDR1 SGHRS and CDR2 YFSETQ. In DNA form, the CDR3 reads TGCGCCAGCAGCTTGGTTGGTAGGGGGAGGGCCTACGAGCAGTACTTC. Protein product: CASSLVGRGRAYEQYF.

The V gene is TRBV5-1, the J gene TRBJ1-1; the match to TRBD1 covers 7 bases. The CDR3 is 14 residues long. The V gene's germline CDR1 is SGHRS and CDR2 YFSETQ. J was trimmed by 1 base and V by 4 bases; bases with no gene match: 4. Here the CDR3 DNA reads TGCGCCAGCAGCGCTCGACAGGGGAACACTGAAGCTTTCTTT. Protein sequence: CASSARQGNTEAFF. Combining the CDR3 with reference TRBV5-1 and TRBJ1-1 gives the whole variable domain KAGVTQTPRYLIKTRGQQVTLSCSPISGHRSVSWYQQTPGQGLQFLFEYFSETQRNKGNFPGRFSGRQFSNSRSEMNVSTLELGDSALYLCASSARQGNTEAFFGQGTRLTVV.

The count of this clone is one. This chain connects TRBV19 to TRBJ2-4; D perhaps matches TRBD1 (5 bases). The germline CDR1 and CDR2 sequences are LNHDA and SQIVND (reference sequence). V was cut by 4 bases and J by 6 bases, with 10 bases left in between. This CDR3 region has 13 residues. CDR3 sequence reads: CASSTTVGNIQYF. CDR3 bases: TGTGCCAGTAGTACGACAGTCGGAAACATTCAGTACTTC.

The V and J genes are TRBV19 and TRBJ1-1; D gene unclear. V was shortened by 3 bases and J by 3 bases, with 8 bases between the two germline ends. Germline V lookup: CDR1 LNHDA, CDR2 SQIVND (reference sequence). The CDR3 covers 13 residues. The CDR3 protein is CASSMNGDTEAFF. The CDR3 bases are TGTGCCAGTAGTATGAATGGGGACACTGAAGCTTTCTTT.

The chain carries TRBV6-1 and TRBJ1-3; D call uncertain. V lost 1 base and J 4 bases, leaving 11 bases between the germline ends. The V gene's germline CDR1 is MNHNS and CDR2 SASEGT. This CDR3 is 15 amino acids long. The CDR3 nucleotides are TGTGCCAGCAGTGAAGGGCCTCATTCAGGAAACACCATATATTTT. Its protein is CASSEGPHSGNTIYF.

The chain carries TRBV6-6 and TRBJ2-2; D is unresolved. The CDR3 is 14 amino acids. Germline V gene lookup returns CDR1 MNHNY and CDR2 SVGAGI (reference sequence). Trimming cost V 6 bases and J 3 bases, with 11 bases left between them. Here the CDR3 DNA reads TGTGCCAGCAGCTCCACAGACTACACCGGGGAGCTGTTTTTT. Its translation: CASSSTDYTGELFF.

A remark on this clone: Lacking the conserved final phenylalanine or tryptophan, this CDR3 likely reflects a read error. The chain is built from TRBV7-2 and TRBJ1-5; D gene unclear. In germline, CDR1 is SGHTA, CDR2 FQGNSA. Between the trimmed V and J ends, which lost 1 base and 2 bases, there was a span of 6 bases. The CDR3 loop spans 14 amino acids. The CDR3: CASSLVDGNQPQHL. The CDR3 DNA reads as TGTGCCAGCAGCTTAGTGGACGGCAATCAGCCCCAGCATCTT.